This T cell receptor beta chain was identified during a study of cytomegalovirus exposure and HLA in healthy donors. 13 Jbeta primers and 60 Vbeta primers were used for the PCR. Sequenced by immunoSEQ multiplex PCR; TCRdb stores in-frame clones only, minus some. The profile covers approximately 110,000 clones, with around 84% appearing a single time and roughly a fifth taken by the ten largest. J lost 0 bases, V lost 2 bases, and 12 bases had no gene match. From germline, CDR1 is SGHVS and CDR2 FQNEAQ. This CDR3 is 21 amino acids long. The V call is TRBV7-8, the J call TRBJ2-6, with 11 positions matching TRBD1. This TCR derives from a man younger than 40 in good health and CMV-seropositive. Sequenced: PBMCs. The CDR3, as DNA: TGTGCCAGCAGCTTACTTACGGACAGGGGGCGCAAATTCTCTGGGGCCAACGTCCTGACTTTC. Protein: CASSLLTDRGRKFSGANVLTF.